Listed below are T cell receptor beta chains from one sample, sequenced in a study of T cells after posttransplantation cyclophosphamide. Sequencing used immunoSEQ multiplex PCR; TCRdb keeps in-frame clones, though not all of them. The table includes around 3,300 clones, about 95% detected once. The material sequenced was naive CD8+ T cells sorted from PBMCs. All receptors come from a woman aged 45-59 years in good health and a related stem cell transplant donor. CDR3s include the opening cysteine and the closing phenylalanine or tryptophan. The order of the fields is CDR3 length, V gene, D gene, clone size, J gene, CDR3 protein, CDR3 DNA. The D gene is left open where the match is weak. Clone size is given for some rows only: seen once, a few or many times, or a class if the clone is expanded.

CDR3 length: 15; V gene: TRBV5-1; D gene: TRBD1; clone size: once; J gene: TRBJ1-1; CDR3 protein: CASSLGQGMITEAFF; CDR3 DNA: TGCGCCAGCAGCTTGGGACAGGGTATGATCACTGAAGCTTTCTTT
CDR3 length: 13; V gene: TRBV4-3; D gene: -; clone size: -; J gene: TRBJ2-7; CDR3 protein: CASSQGHSYEQYF; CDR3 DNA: TGCGCCAGCAGCCAAGGGCACTCCTACGAGCAGTACTTC
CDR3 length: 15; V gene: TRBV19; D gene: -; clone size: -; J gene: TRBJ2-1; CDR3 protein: CASSIVFLAYNEQFF; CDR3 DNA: TGTGCCAGTAGTATAGTTTTTCTAGCTTACAATGAGCAGTTCTTC
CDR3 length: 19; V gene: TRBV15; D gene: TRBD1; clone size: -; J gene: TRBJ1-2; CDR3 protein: CATSRVGGAAGTVHYGYTF; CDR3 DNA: TGTGCCACCAGCAGGGTGGGGGGAGCCGCAGGGACAGTCCACTATGGCTACACCTTC
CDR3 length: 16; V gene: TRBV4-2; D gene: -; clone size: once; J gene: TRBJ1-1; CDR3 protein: CASSHPEGRGNTEAFF; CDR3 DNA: TGTGCCAGCAGCCATCCCGAGGGCAGGGGAAACACTGAAGCTTTCTTT
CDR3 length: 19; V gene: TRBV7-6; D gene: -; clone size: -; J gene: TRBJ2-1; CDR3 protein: CASSQGGTDTLYPRHEQFF; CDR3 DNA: TGTGCCAGCAGCCAAGGAGGGACCGACACTCTCTATCCTAGGCATGAGCAGTTCTTC
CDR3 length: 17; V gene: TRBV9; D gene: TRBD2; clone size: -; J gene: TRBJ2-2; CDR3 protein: CASSVAISGRANGELFF; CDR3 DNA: TGTGCCAGCAGCGTAGCTATCAGCGGGAGGGCCAACGGGGAGCTGTTTTTT
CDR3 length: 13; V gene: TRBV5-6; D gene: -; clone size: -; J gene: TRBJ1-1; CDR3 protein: CASTYGGGAEAFF; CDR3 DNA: TGTGCCAGCACGTACGGAGGAGGAGCTGAAGCTTTCTTT
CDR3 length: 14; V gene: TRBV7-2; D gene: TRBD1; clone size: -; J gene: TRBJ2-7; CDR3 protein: CASSFRDRGYEQYF; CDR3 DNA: TGTGCCAGCAGCTTCCGGGACAGAGGCTACGAGCAGTACTTC
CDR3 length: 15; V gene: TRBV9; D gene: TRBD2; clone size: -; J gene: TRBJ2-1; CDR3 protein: CASSAGGGYYNEQFF; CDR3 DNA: TGTGCCAGCAGCGCGGGAGGGGGGTACTACAATGAGCAGTTCTTC
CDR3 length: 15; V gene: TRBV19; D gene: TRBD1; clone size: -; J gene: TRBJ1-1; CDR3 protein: CASRITTGWYTEAFF; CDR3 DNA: TGTGCCAGTAGGATAACGACAGGGTGGTACACTGAAGCTTTCTTT
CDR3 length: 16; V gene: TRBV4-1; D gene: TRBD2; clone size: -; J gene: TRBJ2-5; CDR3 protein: CASSRLEAGAFETQYF; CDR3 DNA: TGCGCCAGCAGCCGTCTCGAAGCGGGAGCATTCGAGACCCAGTACTTC
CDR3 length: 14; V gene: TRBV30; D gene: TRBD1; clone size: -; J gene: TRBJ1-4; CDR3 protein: CAWIGQGVNEKLFF; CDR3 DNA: TGTGCCTGGATCGGACAGGGGGTAAATGAAAAACTGTTTTTT
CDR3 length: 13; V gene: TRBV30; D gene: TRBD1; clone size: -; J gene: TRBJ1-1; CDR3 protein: CAWSVDRATEAFF; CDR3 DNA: TGTGCCTGGAGTGTCGACAGGGCCACTGAAGCTTTCTTT
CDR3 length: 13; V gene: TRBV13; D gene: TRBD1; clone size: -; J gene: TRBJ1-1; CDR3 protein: CASIRQGAVEAFF; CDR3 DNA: TGTGCCAGCATAAGACAGGGGGCTGTCGAAGCTTTCTTT
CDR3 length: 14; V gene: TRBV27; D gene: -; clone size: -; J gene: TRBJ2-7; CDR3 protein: CASSLVQGPYEQYF; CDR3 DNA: TGTGCCAGCAGTTTAGTGCAGGGGCCTTACGAGCAGTACTTC
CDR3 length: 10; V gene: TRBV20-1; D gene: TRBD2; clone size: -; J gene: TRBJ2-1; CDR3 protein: CSGWWEGQFF; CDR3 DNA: TGCAGTGGATGGTGGGAGGGGCAGTTCTTC
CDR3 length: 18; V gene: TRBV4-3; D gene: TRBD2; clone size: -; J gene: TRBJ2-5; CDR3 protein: CASSPNNRTSGSQETQYF; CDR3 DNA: TGCGCCAGCAGCCCGAATAATCGGACTAGCGGGAGTCAGGAGACCCAGTACTTC
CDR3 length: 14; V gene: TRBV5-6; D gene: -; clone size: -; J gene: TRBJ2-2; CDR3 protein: CASSLGLRTGELFF; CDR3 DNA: TGTGCCAGCAGCTTGGGCTTGCGCACCGGGGAGCTGTTTTTT
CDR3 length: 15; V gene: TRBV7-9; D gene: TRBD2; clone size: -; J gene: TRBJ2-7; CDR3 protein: CASSPLGLAGGEQYF; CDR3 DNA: TGTGCCAGCAGCCCCCTTGGACTAGCGGGAGGCGAGCAGTACTTC
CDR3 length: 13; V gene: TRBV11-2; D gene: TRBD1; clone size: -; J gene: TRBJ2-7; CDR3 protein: CASSYDRVMPQYF; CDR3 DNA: TGTGCCAGCAGCTACGACAGGGTAATGCCCCAGTACTTC
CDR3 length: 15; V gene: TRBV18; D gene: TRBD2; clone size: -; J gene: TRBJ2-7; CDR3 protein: CASSHVEGGLYEQYF; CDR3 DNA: TGTGCCAGCTCACATGTGGAGGGAGGGCTCTACGAGCAGTACTTC
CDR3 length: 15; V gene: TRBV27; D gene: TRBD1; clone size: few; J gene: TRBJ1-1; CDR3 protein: CASSSTGTGETEAFF; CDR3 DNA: TGTGCCAGCAGTTCAACCGGGACAGGGGAAACTGAAGCTTTCTTT
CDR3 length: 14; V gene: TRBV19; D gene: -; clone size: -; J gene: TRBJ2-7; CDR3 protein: CASSIGRVAYEQYF; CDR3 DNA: TGTGCCAGTAGTATCGGGAGAGTCGCCTACGAGCAGTACTTC
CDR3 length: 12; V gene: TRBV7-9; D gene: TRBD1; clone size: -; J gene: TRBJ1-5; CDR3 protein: CASSPGGQPQHF; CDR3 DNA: TGTGCCAGCAGCCCAGGGGGTCAGCCCCAGCATTTT
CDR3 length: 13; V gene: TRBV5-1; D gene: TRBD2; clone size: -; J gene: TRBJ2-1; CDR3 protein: CASIGLADAEQFF; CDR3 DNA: TGCGCCAGCATCGGACTAGCGGACGCGGAGCAGTTCTTC
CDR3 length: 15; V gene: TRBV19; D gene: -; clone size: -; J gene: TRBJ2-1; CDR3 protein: CASSRFLGSYNEQFF; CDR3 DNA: TGTGCCAGCTCTAGGTTCTTAGGCTCCTACAATGAGCAGTTCTTC
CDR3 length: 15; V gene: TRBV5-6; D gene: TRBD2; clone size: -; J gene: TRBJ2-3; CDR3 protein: CASSFGLADTDTQYF; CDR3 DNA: TGTGCCAGCAGCTTCGGCCTAGCGGACACAGATACGCAGTATTTT
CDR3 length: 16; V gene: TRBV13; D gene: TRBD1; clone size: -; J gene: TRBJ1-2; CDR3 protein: CASSLGTPSRGQGDTF; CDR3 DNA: TGTGCCAGCAGCTTAGGAACACCAAGCCGCGGACAGGGAGACACCTTC
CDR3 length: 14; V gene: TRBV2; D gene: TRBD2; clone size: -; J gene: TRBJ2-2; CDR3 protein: CASRRLAGLAELFF; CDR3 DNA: TGTGCCAGCAGAAGACTAGCGGGGCTGGCGGAGCTGTTTTTT
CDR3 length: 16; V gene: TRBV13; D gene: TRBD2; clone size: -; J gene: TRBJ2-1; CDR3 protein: CASSFSGRAPYNEQFF; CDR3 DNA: TGTGCCAGCAGCTTTAGCGGGAGGGCCCCCTACAATGAGCAGTTCTTC
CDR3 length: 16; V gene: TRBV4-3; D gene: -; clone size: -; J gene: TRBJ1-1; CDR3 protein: CASSQDSSEGLPEAFF; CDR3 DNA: TGCGCCAGCAGCCAAGATAGTTCGGAGGGGCTACCTGAAGCTTTCTTT
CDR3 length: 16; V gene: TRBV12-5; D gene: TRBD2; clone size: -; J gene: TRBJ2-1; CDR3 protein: CASGWGASGRKGEQFF; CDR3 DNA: TGTGCTAGTGGTTGGGGGGCTAGCGGGAGGAAAGGTGAGCAGTTCTTC
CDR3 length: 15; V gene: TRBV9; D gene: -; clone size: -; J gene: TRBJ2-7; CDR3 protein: CASSVANGLTYEQYF; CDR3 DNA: TGTGCCAGCAGCGTAGCTAACGGACTAACCTACGAGCAGTACTTC
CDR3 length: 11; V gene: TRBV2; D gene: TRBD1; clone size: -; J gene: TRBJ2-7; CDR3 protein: CANRGLYEQYF; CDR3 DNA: TGTGCCAACAGGGGGCTCTACGAGCAGTACTTC
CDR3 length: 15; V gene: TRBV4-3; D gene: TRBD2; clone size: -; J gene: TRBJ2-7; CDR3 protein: CASTQGEGITYEQYF; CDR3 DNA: TGCGCCAGCACCCAAGGGGAGGGAATCACCTACGAGCAGTACTTC
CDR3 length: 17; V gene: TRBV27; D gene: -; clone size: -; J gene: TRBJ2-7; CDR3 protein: CASSLSAPVVASYEQYF; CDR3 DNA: TGTGCCAGCAGTTTATCCGCTCCCGTAGTAGCTTCCTACGAGCAGTACTTC
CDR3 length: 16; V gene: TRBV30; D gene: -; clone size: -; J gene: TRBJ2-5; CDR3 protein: CAWSEDGRGPEETQYF; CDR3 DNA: TGTGCCTGGAGTGAAGACGGCCGCGGTCCCGAAGAGACCCAGTACTTC
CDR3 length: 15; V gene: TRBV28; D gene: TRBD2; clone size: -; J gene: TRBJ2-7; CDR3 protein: CASSFVAGRSYEQYF; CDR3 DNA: TGTGCCAGCAGTTTCGTAGCGGGCCGATCCTACGAGCAGTACTTC
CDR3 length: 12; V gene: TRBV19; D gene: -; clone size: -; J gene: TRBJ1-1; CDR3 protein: CASREGNTEAFF; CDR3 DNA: TGTGCCAGTAGGGAGGGGAACACTGAAGCTTTCTTT
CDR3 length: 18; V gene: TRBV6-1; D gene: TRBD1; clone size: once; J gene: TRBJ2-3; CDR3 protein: CASSEVRGQGAITDTQYF; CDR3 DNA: TGTGCCAGCAGTGAAGTAAGGGGACAGGGGGCGATCACAGATACGCAGTATTTT
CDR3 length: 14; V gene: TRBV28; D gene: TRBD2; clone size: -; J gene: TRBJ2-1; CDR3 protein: CASSFLAGHNEQFF; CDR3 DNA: TGTGCCAGCAGTTTCTTAGCGGGACACAATGAGCAGTTCTTC
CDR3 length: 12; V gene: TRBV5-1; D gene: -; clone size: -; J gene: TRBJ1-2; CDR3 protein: CASSLGDYGYTF; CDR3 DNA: TGCGCCAGCAGCTTGGGCGACTATGGCTACACCTTC
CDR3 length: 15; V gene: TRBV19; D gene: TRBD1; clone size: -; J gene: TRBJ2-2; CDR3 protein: CASSMTGGGTGELFF; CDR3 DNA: TGTGCCAGTAGTATGACAGGGGGTGGCACCGGGGAGCTGTTTTTT
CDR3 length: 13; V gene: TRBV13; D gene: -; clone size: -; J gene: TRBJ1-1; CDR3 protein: CASSFRGSTEAFF; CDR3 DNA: TGTGCCAGCAGCTTTAGAGGGAGCACTGAAGCTTTCTTT
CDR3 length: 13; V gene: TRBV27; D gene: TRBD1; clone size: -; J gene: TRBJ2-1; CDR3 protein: CASNRGPNNGQFF; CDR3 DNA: TGTGCCAGCAACAGGGGGCCAAACAATGGGCAGTTCTTC
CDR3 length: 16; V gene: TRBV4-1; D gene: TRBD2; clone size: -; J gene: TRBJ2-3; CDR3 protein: CASSQVNLAGGDTQYF; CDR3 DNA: TGCGCCAGCAGCCAAGTTAATCTAGCGGGAGGGGATACGCAGTATTTT
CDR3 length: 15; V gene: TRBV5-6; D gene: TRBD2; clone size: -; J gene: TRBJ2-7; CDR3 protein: CASSSASGRFYEQYF; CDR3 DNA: TGTGCCAGCAGCTCCGCTAGCGGGAGATTCTACGAGCAGTACTTC
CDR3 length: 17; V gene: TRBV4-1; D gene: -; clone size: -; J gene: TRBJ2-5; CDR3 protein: CASSQVGRGNYQETQYF; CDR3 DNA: TGCGCCAGCAGCCAAGTGGGCAGGGGAAATTACCAAGAGACCCAGTACTTC
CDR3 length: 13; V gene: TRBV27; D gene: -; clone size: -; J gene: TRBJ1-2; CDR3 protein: CASSLSPWAGYTF; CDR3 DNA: TGTGCCAGCAGTTTATCCCCTTGGGCGGGCTACACCTTC
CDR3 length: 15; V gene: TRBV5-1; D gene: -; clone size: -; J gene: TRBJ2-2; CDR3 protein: CASSLAEGNTGELFF; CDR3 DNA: TGCGCCAGCAGCTTGGCCGAGGGAAACACCGGGGAGCTGTTTTTT
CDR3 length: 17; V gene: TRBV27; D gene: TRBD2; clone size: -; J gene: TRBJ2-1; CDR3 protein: CASSLESLGLAGHEQFF; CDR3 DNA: TGTGCCAGCAGTTTAGAGTCCCTGGGACTAGCGGGACATGAGCAGTTCTTC
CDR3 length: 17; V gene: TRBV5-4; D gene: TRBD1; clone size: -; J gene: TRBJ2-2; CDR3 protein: CASSPGSRTGVAGELFF; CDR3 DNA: TGTGCCAGCAGCCCGGGTAGCCGGACAGGGGTGGCCGGGGAGCTGTTTTTT